This entry lists 15 T cell receptor beta chains sequenced from one sample in a study of cytomegalovirus exposure and HLA in healthy donors. The PCR was carried out with 60 Vbeta primers and 13 Jbeta primers. Libraries were prepared by immunoSEQ multiplex PCR; TCRdb keeps only in-frame clonotypes and omits some of them. Here the sample spans roughly 20,000 clones, over 75% being singletons. Sequenced: PBMCs. Every receptor here comes from a man between 60 and 75 years old in good health and CMV-seronegative.

The chain employs TRBV7-9 and TRBJ2-5; a possible D gene is TRBD1 (6 bases). This CDR3 spans 14 amino acids. The V gene lost 5 bases and the J gene lost 1 base, with 11 bases spanning the gap. CDR1 and CDR2 (germline): SEHNR, FQNEAQ (reference sequence). The CDR3 sequence: CASSRQEFQETQYF. The CDR3 nucleotides are TGTGCCAGCAGCCGACAGGAATTCCAAGAGACCCAGTACTTC.

The V and J genes are TRBV10-2 and TRBJ2-5, with 8 bases aligning to TRBD1. The J call could be wrong; TRBJ2-7 is a better fit for the DNA end. The CDR3 is 14 amino acids. The germline V gene has CDR1 WSHSY and CDR2 SAAADI. CDR3 residues: CASSPTGAYYEQYF. The DNA for the CDR3 is TGCGCCAGCAGTCCGACAGGGGCGTACTACGAGCAGTACTTC.

The rearrangement uses TRBV5-8 and TRBJ1-2; 8 bases fit TRBD1. The CDR3 runs 16 residues. V lost 4 bases and J lost 4; bases outside the gene matches: 12. Germline V gene data show CDR1 as SGHTS and CDR2 as YDEGEE. The CDR3 DNA reads TGTGCCAGCAGCCACTCCGGGACAGGAATCCCCTATGGCTACACCTTC. It encodes CASSHSGTGIPYGYTF.

The chain employs TRBV29-1 and TRBJ2-5, with D unresolved. V was trimmed by 7 bases and J by 5 bases, leaving 14 bases between them. The germline V gene encodes CDR1 SQVTM and CDR2 ANQGSEA. The CDR3 is 12 amino acids. CDR3 bases: TGCAGCGCATCCGGCAGACTGGAGACCCAGTACTTC. It is translated as CSASGRLETQYF.

There are a few counts of this clone. The V call is TRBV7-9, the J call TRBJ2-2; D is perhaps TRBD1 (5 bases). The CDR3 consists of 15 residues. Germline V lookup: CDR1 SEHNR, CDR2 FQNEAQ (reference sequence). The germline V and J ends were trimmed by 0 bases and 6 bases, with 11 bases remaining between them. The CDR3 here is CASSLAKGFPGELFF. CDR3 in DNA: TGTGCCAGCAGCTTAGCAAAGGGGTTTCCCGGGGAGCTGTTTTTT.

This clone was detected once. This rearrangement joins TRBV4-1 to TRBJ2-3; D possibly corresponds to TRBD2 (6 bases). Trimming cost V 1 base and J 1 base, with 6 bases left between them. Germline V gene sequence: CDR1 MGHRA, CDR2 YSYEKL. The CDR3 is 14 residues long. DNA for the CDR3: TGCGCCAGCAGCCAAGCGGGGGGCACAGATACGCAGTATTTT. Protein product: CASSQAGGTDTQYF.

This clone appeared a few times. The CDR3 reads CASSVIAGGPADTQYF. CDR3 DNA sequence: TGTGCCAGCAGCGTTATAGCGGGAGGGCCAGCAGATACGCAGTATTTT. The chain links TRBV9 to TRBJ2-3; 11 bases are shared with TRBD2. CDR1 and CDR2 from the germline V gene are SGDLS and YYNGEE. V lost 2 bases, J lost 4 bases, and 6 bases stayed unmatched. The CDR3 totals 16 residues.

CDR3 nucleotides: TGCAGTGCGGCGAACACTGAAGCTTTCTTT. Protein product: CSAANTEAFF. The chain recombines TRBV20-1 with TRBJ1-1; D is unclear. The CDR3 sequence is 10 residues long. The V end lost 6 bases, the J end lost 1 base, and 3 bases lay between the germline ends. Germline V gene data show CDR1 as DFQATT and CDR2 as SNEGSKA (reference sequence).

The chain uses TRBV28 and TRBJ2-3; D ambiguous. Germline lookup yields CDR1 MDHEN and CDR2 SYDVKM. V gave up 3 bases and J gave up 6 bases, with 7 bases separating them. This CDR3 is 12 amino acids long. CDR3: CASSFSPDTQYF. The CDR3 DNA sequence: TGTGCCAGCAGTTTCTCCCCGGATACGCAGTATTTT.

V is TRBV19 and J is TRBJ1-5; 7 bases match TRBD1. V lost 7 bases, J lost 6 bases, and 9 bases stayed unmatched. This CDR3 region has 14 residues. Germline lookup yields CDR1 LNHDA and CDR2 SQIVND (reference sequence). CDR3 amino acids: CASTTGQPSQPQHF. The CDR3 DNA reads as TGTGCCAGTACGACGGGACAGCCATCTCAGCCCCAGCATTTT.

V usage is TRBV2 and J usage is TRBJ2-1, with 8 bases aligning to TRBD1. J lost 2 bases, V lost 5 bases, and 5 bases had no gene match. CDR1 and CDR2 (germline): SNHLY, FYNNEI. This CDR3 region has 15 residues. CDR3 protein: CASSPGQGPYNEQFF. CDR3 nucleotide sequence: TGTGCCAGCAGTCCCGGACAGGGCCCCTACAATGAGCAGTTCTTC.

V usage is TRBV4-1 and J usage is TRBJ1-4; D may be TRBD1 (6 bases). Germline assignment: CDR1 MGHRA and CDR2 YSYEKL. The CDR3 length is 16 residues. Trimming stripped 4 bases from V and 7 bases from J, with 19 bases between. CDR3: CASSPLSQGGGEKLFF. CDR3 nucleotides: TGCGCCAGCAGCCCCCTTTCCCAGGGAGGGGGTGAAAAACTGTTTTTT.

The chain joins TRBV7-3 to TRBJ1-1, with D unresolved. This CDR3 has 15 residues. The V gene's germline CDR1 is SGHTA and CDR2 FQGTGA. The V and J ends lost 3 bases and 0 bases respectively, with 11 bases between them. As DNA, the CDR3 is TGTGCCAGCAGCTTGACGAGGGTGGTGAACACTGAAGCTTTCTTT. It translates to CASSLTRVVNTEAFF.

The chain uses TRBV25-1 and TRBJ2-2; possibly TRBD1 for D (6 bases). CDR1 and CDR2 (germline): MGHDK, SYGVNS. Trimming removed 6 bases from V and 3 bases from J, with 17 bases in between. This CDR3 contains 16 residues. CDR3 protein: CASSLVGDKDTGELFF. The DNA of the CDR3 is TGTGCCAGCAGCCTAGTAGGGGACAAAGACACCGGGGAGCTGTTTTTT. The whole variable domain, remainder taken from reference TRBV25-1 and TRBJ2-2, is EADIYQTPRYLVIGTGKKITLECSQTMGHDKMYWYQQDPGMELHLIHYSYGVNSTEKGDLSSESTVSRIRTEHFPLTLESARPSHTSQYLCASSLVGDKDTGELFFGEGSRLTVL.

This clone was found a few times. V gene TRBV4-3 combines with J gene TRBJ1-4, with 7 bases matching TRBD1. The germline CDR1 and CDR2 sequences are LGHNA and YSLEER. V was pared by 4 bases and J by 5 bases, with 7 bases of the junction left unmatched. The CDR3 is 15 residues long. The chain's CDR3 is CASSPQQGSNEKLFF. The DNA for the CDR3 is TGCGCCAGCAGCCCCCAACAGGGGTCGAATGAAAAACTGTTTTTT.